This T cell receptor (beta chain) was documented in a study of CD8 T cells in ankylosing spondylitis. Study results and caveats: Significantly higher representation of disease-linked clones was reported for matched ankylosing spondylitis synovial fluid. Characteristic, it appeared, of ankylosing spondylitis blood was a TCR beta motif of about eight highly homologous variants.

Trimming took 4 bases from V and 0 from J, leaving 8 bases between them. The germline gives CDR1 SGDLS, CDR2 YYNGEE. This CDR3 region has 15 residues. There are many counts of this clonotype. Its specificity is unknown. Quantitative 5'-RACE with molecular barcodes generated TCR beta libraries. MiXCR was run by TCRdb on the 5' RACE reads, yielding one entry per CDR3 protein. The data show tens of thousands of distinct CDR3 sequences, over 2% seen once. The V and J genes are TRBV9 and TRBJ2-6; possible D gene TRBD1, 5 bases. The specimen was blood, either unsorted or a sorted T cell fraction (not recorded which). The receptor's source is a female donor with ankylosing spondylitis or in good health (not recorded which). In nucleotides, the CDR3 is TGTGCCAGCAGCAAAGACAGCTCTGGGGCCAACGTCCTGACTTTC. As protein: CASSKDSSGANVLTF.